The rows below give T cell receptor beta chains drawn from one sample of a study of CD8 T cells in ankylosing spondylitis. TCRdb passed the 5' RACE reads through MiXCR, listing each CDR3 protein once. The repertoire has roughly 120,000 distinct CDR3 sequences, around 7% of them found once; the top ten carry approximately 12%. The sample taken for sequencing was blood, either unsorted or a sorted T cell fraction (not recorded which). The receptors derive from a male donor with ankylosing spondylitis or in good health (not recorded which). Both conserved end residues are part of each CDR3. D genes are given only for firm matches. Only some rows state a clone size, as once, few, many or a class for expanded clones.

v_call: TRBV9; j_call: TRBJ2-1; clone_size: many; d_call: TRBD1; cdr3_nt: TGTGCCAGCAGCGTGACGGGACAGGGCTACAATGAGCAGTTCTTC; cdr3_aa: CASSVTGQGYNEQFF
v_call: TRBV20-1; j_call: TRBJ2-5; clone_size: many; d_call: NA; cdr3_nt: TGCAGTGCTAGAGTAGGGGGGACTAAAGAGACCCAGTACTTC; cdr3_aa: CSARVGGTKETQYF
v_call: TRBV28; j_call: TRBJ2-7; clone_size: many; d_call: TRBD1; cdr3_nt: TGTGCCAGCAGTTTAGCCCCGGGACAGACCTCCTTC; cdr3_aa: CASSLAPGQTSF
v_call: TRBV7-2; j_call: TRBJ2-4; clone_size: few; d_call: TRBD2; cdr3_nt: TGTGCCAGCAGCTTGCGTCTAGCGGGAGGAAACATTCAGTACTTC; cdr3_aa: CASSLRLAGGNIQYF
v_call: TRBV5-1; j_call: TRBJ1-1; clone_size: many; d_call: TRBD1; cdr3_nt: TGCGCCAGCAGCGCACAGGGGGGAACTGAAGCTTTCTTT; cdr3_aa: CASSAQGGTEAFF
v_call: TRBV5-1; j_call: TRBJ2-3; clone_size: many; d_call: NA; cdr3_nt: TGCGCCAGCAGTTTGAAGACAGATACGCAGTATTTT; cdr3_aa: CASSLKTDTQYF
v_call: TRBV27; j_call: TRBJ2-1; clone_size: many; d_call: TRBD1; cdr3_nt: TGTGCCAGCAGCCCGGGGACAGCCCCCTACAATGAGCAGTTCTTC; cdr3_aa: CASSPGTAPYNEQFF
v_call: TRBV29-1; j_call: TRBJ2-7; clone_size: NA; d_call: NA; cdr3_nt: TGCAGCGCCTTACTAGGTTGGGGGTCCTACGAGCAGTACTTC; cdr3_aa: CSALLGWGSYEQYF
v_call: TRBV12-3/TRBV12-4; j_call: TRBJ2-3; clone_size: many; d_call: TRBD2; cdr3_nt: TGTGCCAGCGGTCCCCGGGGGGGATCAGATACGCAGTATTTT; cdr3_aa: CASGPRGGSDTQYF
v_call: TRBV5-1; j_call: TRBJ2-3; clone_size: many; d_call: NA; cdr3_nt: TGCGCCAGCAGCCCGCTGACAGGTTTTAGTACAGATACGCAGTATTTT; cdr3_aa: CASSPLTGFSTDTQYF
v_call: TRBV10-3; j_call: TRBJ1-2; clone_size: few; d_call: NA; cdr3_nt: TGTGCCATCAGGGGGGGCAGGGGTCCCCCAGGCGGCTACACCTTC; cdr3_aa: CAIRGGRGPPGGYTF
v_call: TRBV5-1; j_call: TRBJ2-7; clone_size: many; d_call: TRBD1; cdr3_nt: TGCGCCAGCATCGGGACAGGGGACAGCGAGCAGTACTTC; cdr3_aa: CASIGTGDSEQYF
v_call: TRBV6-1; j_call: TRBJ2-6; clone_size: many; d_call: NA; cdr3_nt: TGTGCCAGCCGATTTTCTGGGGCCAACGTCCTGACTTTC; cdr3_aa: CASRFSGANVLTF
v_call: TRBV23-1; j_call: TRBJ2-3; clone_size: NA; d_call: NA; cdr3_nt: TGCGCCAGCAGTCAACTTCTTCCGGGATCGCAGTATTTT; cdr3_aa: CASSQLLPGSQYF
v_call: TRBV30; j_call: TRBJ1-2; clone_size: NA; d_call: NA; cdr3_nt: TGTGCCTGGAACTCCCCCGGGGGTGGCTACACCTTC; cdr3_aa: CAWNSPGGGYTF
v_call: TRBV7-9; j_call: TRBJ2-5; clone_size: NA; d_call: TRBD2; cdr3_nt: TGTGCCAGCAGCTCATCGACTAGCGGAGAGACCCAGTACTTC; cdr3_aa: CASSSSTSGETQYF
v_call: TRBV20-1; j_call: TRBJ2-7; clone_size: many; d_call: TRBD1; cdr3_nt: TGCAGTGCTAGAGATGGACAGGGGGCTTACGAGCAGTACTTC; cdr3_aa: CSARDGQGAYEQYF
v_call: TRBV28; j_call: TRBJ2-5; clone_size: many; d_call: TRBD2; cdr3_nt: TGTGCCAGCAGTTTGCCAGCGGGAGTGGGAGAGACCCAGTACTTC; cdr3_aa: CASSLPAGVGETQYF
v_call: TRBV5-1; j_call: TRBJ2-3; clone_size: many; d_call: TRBD2; cdr3_nt: TGCGCCAGCACCGGATCTAGCGGGGGCGGGACAGATACGCAGTATTTT; cdr3_aa: CASTGSSGGGTDTQYF
v_call: TRBV20-1; j_call: TRBJ1-6; clone_size: many; d_call: TRBD1; cdr3_nt: TGCAGCCTGGGAGGGGGCGCCGATAATTCACCCCTCCACTTT; cdr3_aa: CSLGGGADNSPLHF
v_call: TRBV5-1; j_call: TRBJ2-5; clone_size: many; d_call: NA; cdr3_nt: TGCGCCAGCAGCTTGCCCGGGGGAAGCGCTGAGACCCAGTACTTC; cdr3_aa: CASSLPGGSAETQYF
v_call: TRBV12-3/TRBV12-4; j_call: TRBJ2-1; clone_size: many; d_call: TRBD2; cdr3_nt: TGTGCCAGCAGTTCACTTCCGGGACTAGCGGGGGGGAGCTCCTACAATGAGCAGTTCTTC; cdr3_aa: CASSSLPGLAGGSSYNEQFF
v_call: TRBV20-1; j_call: TRBJ2-7; clone_size: NA; d_call: TRBD2; cdr3_nt: TGCAGTGCCCTGACTAGCCAATACTACGAGCAGTACTTC; cdr3_aa: CSALTSQYYEQYF
v_call: TRBV5-1; j_call: TRBJ2-7; clone_size: many; d_call: NA; cdr3_nt: TGCGCCAGCAGCCGGGGCCAGTTCCAGCGGTACTCCTACGAGCAGTACTTC; cdr3_aa: CASSRGQFQRYSYEQYF
v_call: TRBV11-2; j_call: TRBJ2-3; clone_size: many; d_call: NA; cdr3_nt: TGTGCCAGCAGCTTAGGGGGCACCCCGGGAGATACGCAGTATTTT; cdr3_aa: CASSLGGTPGDTQYF
v_call: TRBV29-1; j_call: TRBJ1-6; clone_size: many; d_call: NA; cdr3_nt: TGCAGCGTTAGGGACGGTATTTCACCCCTCCACTTT; cdr3_aa: CSVRDGISPLHF
v_call: TRBV20-1; j_call: TRBJ2-3; clone_size: many; d_call: TRBD2; cdr3_nt: TGCAGTGCTAGTCAAAGACTAGCGACTAGCACAGATACGCAGTATTTT; cdr3_aa: CSASQRLATSTDTQYF
v_call: TRBV12-5; j_call: TRBJ2-3; clone_size: many; d_call: NA; cdr3_nt: TGTGCTAGTGGTTTGGGCAGCACAGATACGCAGTATTTT; cdr3_aa: CASGLGSTDTQYF
v_call: TRBV5-1; j_call: TRBJ2-2; clone_size: many; d_call: NA; cdr3_nt: TGCGCCAGCAGCTTCCGGACAGACCACACCGGGGAGCTGTTTTTT; cdr3_aa: CASSFRTDHTGELFF
v_call: TRBV11-1; j_call: TRBJ1-4; clone_size: many; d_call: TRBD1; cdr3_nt: TGTGCCAGCAGCTTATATCTACGACAGGGGGCAACTAATGAAAAACTGTTTTTT; cdr3_aa: CASSLYLRQGATNEKLFF
v_call: TRBV12-3/TRBV12-4; j_call: TRBJ2-1; clone_size: many; d_call: TRBD1; cdr3_nt: TGTGCCAGCACCCCGGCCGGGACAGGGAACAATGAGCAGTTCTTC; cdr3_aa: CASTPAGTGNNEQFF
v_call: TRBV10-3; j_call: TRBJ1-1; clone_size: many; d_call: TRBD1; cdr3_nt: TGTGCCATCAGGGGGGACAGGGGGCTTACTGAAGCTTTCTTT; cdr3_aa: CAIRGDRGLTEAFF
v_call: TRBV20-1; j_call: TRBJ2-7; clone_size: few; d_call: NA; cdr3_nt: TGCAGTGCCCGGACGGGGCGAACCTACGAGCAGTACTTC; cdr3_aa: CSARTGRTYEQYF
v_call: TRBV30; j_call: TRBJ1-1; clone_size: many; d_call: TRBD1; cdr3_nt: TGTGCCTGGACCGGGGACAGGGAACTTGAAGCTTTCTTT; cdr3_aa: CAWTGDRELEAFF
v_call: TRBV7-2; j_call: TRBJ2-7; clone_size: many; d_call: NA; cdr3_nt: TGTGCCAGCAGCTTAGCGCGAGGGGGCGAGCAGTACTTC; cdr3_aa: CASSLARGGEQYF
v_call: TRBV5-1; j_call: TRBJ1-2; clone_size: many; d_call: NA; cdr3_nt: TGCGCCAGCAGCTTGGAAAGGGGCGGAGGCTACACCTTC; cdr3_aa: CASSLERGGGYTF
v_call: TRBV12-3/TRBV12-4; j_call: TRBJ2-3; clone_size: many; d_call: NA; cdr3_nt: TGTGCCAGCAGCCTCGGGTTGACCGCTGGGACAGATACGCAGTATTTT; cdr3_aa: CASSLGLTAGTDTQYF
v_call: TRBV5-1; j_call: TRBJ2-5; clone_size: many; d_call: TRBD2; cdr3_nt: TGCGCCAGCAGCTTGCCAGCGGGGGGACAAGAGACCCAGTACTTC; cdr3_aa: CASSLPAGGQETQYF
v_call: TRBV5-1; j_call: TRBJ1-4; clone_size: many; d_call: NA; cdr3_nt: TGCGCCAGCAGCTTGCCAGCAGGGGCAACTAATGAAAAACTGTTTTTT; cdr3_aa: CASSLPAGATNEKLFF
v_call: TRBV7-2; j_call: TRBJ2-7; clone_size: many; d_call: NA; cdr3_nt: TGTGCCAGCAGCTTATCCAGGGCAGTCTCCTACGAGCAGTACTTC; cdr3_aa: CASSLSRAVSYEQYF
v_call: TRBV14; j_call: TRBJ2-3; clone_size: many; d_call: TRBD2; cdr3_nt: TGTGCCAGCAGCGAACTAGCGGGGGCGCTCACAGATACGCAGTATTTT; cdr3_aa: CASSELAGALTDTQYF
v_call: TRBV29-1; j_call: TRBJ2-5; clone_size: few; d_call: NA; cdr3_nt: TGCAGCGTTGATGGCCCTCAGCTCCAAGAGACCCAGTACTTC; cdr3_aa: CSVDGPQLQETQYF
v_call: TRBV5-1; j_call: TRBJ2-1; clone_size: many; d_call: NA; cdr3_nt: TGCGCCAGCAGCCCCGGGACCCCCGTGGATGAGCAGTTCTTC; cdr3_aa: CASSPGTPVDEQFF